This TCR beta chain is from a study of T-cell reconstitution after alpha-beta-depleted transplantation in children. This clonotype was recorded at least ten times. As yet, its antigen is unknown. Library preparation (for TCRbeta) was performed with unique molecular identifiers. TCRdb recomputed calls from the PCR reads with MiXCR, one row per CDR3 protein. The table lists 700,000 to 850,000 distinct CDR3 sequences, 15% to 20% of them singletons. Study-level findings and limits: At around two months after transplant, the alpha-beta T cells were reportedly derived from several hundred expanded clones that came from non-depleted graft cells. T cells produced anew were the main source of T-cell counts and diversity one year after transplant.

Germline V CDR1 and CDR2: SGHRS, YFSETQ. The CDR3 sequence is 15 residues long. Trimming at V came to 3 bases and at J to 6 bases, leaving 8 bases not matched to a gene. This chain joins TRBV5-1 and TRBJ2-1; 8 bases are shared with TRBD1. The sequencing used PBMCs, mostly from graft donor cells, collected 360 days after TCRalphabeta/CD19-depleted stem cell transplant. The receptor was derived from a male patient under 18 who had a stem cell transplant for acute lymphoblastic leukemia, so the T cells may come from the graft donor. The CDR3 reads CASSSTGEIGNEQFF. CDR3 coding DNA: TGCGCCAGCAGCTCGACAGGGGAGATTGGCAATGAGCAGTTCTTC.